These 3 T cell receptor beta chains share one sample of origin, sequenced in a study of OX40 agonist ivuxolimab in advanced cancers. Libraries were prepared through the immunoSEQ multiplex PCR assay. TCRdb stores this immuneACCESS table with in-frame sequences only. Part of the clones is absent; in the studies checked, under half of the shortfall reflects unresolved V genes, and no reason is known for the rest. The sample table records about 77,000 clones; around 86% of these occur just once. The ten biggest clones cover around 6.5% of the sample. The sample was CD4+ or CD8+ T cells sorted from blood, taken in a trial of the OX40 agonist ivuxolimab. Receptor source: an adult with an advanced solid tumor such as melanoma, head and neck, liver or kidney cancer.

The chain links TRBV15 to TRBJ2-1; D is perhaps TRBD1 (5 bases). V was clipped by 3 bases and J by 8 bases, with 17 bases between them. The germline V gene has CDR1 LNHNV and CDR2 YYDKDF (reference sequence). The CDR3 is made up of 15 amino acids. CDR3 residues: CATSSGSKGVYEQFF. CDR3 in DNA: TGTGCCACCAGCAGCGGGTCTAAAGGGGTCTATGAGCAGTTCTTC.

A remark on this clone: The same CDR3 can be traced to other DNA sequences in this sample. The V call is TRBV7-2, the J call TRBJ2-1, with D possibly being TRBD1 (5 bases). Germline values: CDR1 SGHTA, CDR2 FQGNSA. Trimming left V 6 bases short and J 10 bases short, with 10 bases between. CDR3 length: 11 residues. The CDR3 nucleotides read TGTGCCAGCAGGCAGGGTATCGAGCAGTTCTTC. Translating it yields CASRQGIEQFF.

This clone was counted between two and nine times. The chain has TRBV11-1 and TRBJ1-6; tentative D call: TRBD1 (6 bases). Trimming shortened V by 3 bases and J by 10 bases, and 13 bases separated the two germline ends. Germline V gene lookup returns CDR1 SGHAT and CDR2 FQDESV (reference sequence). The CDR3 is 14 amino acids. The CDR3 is CASSFLGGRSPLHF. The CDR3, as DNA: TGTGCCAGCAGCTTTCTCGGGGGCCGATCACCCCTCCACTTT. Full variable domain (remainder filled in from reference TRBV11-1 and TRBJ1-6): EAEVAQSPRYKITEKSQAVAFWCDPISGHATLYWYRQILGQGPELLVQFQDESVVDDSQLPKDRFSAERLKGVDSTLKIQPAELGDSAMYLCASSFLGGRSPLHFGNGTRLTVT.